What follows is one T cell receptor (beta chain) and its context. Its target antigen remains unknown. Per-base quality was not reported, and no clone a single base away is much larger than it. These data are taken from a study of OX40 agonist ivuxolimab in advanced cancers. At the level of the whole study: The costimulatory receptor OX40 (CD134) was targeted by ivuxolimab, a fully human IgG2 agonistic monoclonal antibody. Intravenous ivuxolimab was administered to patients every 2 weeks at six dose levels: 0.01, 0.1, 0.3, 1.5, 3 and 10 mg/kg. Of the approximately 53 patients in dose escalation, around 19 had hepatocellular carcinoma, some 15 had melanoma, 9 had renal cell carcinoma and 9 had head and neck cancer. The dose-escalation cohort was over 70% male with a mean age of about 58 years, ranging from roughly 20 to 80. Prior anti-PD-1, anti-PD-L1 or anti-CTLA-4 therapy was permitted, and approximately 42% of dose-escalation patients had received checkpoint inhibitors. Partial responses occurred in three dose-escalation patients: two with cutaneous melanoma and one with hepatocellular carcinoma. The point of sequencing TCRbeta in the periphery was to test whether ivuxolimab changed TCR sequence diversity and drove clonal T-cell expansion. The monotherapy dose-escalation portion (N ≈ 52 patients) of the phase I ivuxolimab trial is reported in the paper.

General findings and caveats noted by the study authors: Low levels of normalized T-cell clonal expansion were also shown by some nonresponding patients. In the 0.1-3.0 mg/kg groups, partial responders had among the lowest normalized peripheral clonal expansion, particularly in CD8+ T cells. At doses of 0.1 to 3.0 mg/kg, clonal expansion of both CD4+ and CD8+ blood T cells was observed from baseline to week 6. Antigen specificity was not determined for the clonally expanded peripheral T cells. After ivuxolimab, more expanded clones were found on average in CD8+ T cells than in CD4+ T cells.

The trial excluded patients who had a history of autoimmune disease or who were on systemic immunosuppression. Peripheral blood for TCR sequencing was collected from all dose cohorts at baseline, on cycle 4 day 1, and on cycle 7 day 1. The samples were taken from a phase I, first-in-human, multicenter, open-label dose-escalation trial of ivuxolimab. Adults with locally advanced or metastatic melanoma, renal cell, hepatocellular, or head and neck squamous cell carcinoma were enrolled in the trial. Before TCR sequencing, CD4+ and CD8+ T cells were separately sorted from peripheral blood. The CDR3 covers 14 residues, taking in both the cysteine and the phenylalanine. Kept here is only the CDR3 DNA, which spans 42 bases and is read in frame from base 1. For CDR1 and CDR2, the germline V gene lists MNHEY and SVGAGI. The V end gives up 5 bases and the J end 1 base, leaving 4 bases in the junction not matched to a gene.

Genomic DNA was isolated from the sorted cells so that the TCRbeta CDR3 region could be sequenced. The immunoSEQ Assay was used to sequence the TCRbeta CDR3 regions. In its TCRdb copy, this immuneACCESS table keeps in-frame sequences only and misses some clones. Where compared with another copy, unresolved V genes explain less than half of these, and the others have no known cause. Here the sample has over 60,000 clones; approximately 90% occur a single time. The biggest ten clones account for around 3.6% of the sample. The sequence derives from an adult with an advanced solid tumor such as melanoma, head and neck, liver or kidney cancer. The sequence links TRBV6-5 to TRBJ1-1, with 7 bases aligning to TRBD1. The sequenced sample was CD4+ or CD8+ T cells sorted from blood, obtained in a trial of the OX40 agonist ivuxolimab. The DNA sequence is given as TGTGCCAGCAGTCAGGGGGTTCCGAACACTGAAGCTTTCTTT. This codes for CASSQGVPNTEAFF.